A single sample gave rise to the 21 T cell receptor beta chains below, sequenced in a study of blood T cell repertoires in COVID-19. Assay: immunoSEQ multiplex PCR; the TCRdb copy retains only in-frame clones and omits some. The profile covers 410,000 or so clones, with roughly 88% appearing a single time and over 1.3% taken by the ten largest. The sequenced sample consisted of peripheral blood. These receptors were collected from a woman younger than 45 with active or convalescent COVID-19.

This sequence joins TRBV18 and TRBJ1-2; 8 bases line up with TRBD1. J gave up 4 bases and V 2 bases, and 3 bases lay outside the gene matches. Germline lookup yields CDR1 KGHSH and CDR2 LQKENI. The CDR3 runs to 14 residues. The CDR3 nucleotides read TGTGCCAGCTCACCAGAAGGACAGGGCTATGGCTACACCTTC. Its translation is CASSPEGQGYGYTF.

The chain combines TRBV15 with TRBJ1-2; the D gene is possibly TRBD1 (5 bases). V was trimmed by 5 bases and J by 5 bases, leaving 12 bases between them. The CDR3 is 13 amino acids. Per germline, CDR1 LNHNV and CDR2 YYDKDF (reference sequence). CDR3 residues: CATSPRRGYGYTF. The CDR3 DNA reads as TGTGCCACCAGCCCACGTCGGGGGTATGGCTACACCTTC.

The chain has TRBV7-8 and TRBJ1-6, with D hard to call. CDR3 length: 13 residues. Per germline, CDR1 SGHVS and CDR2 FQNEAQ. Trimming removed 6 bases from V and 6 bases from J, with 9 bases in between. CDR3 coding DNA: TGTGCCAGCAGTCTAACTAGTAATTCACCCCTCCACTTT. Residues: CASSLTSNSPLHF.

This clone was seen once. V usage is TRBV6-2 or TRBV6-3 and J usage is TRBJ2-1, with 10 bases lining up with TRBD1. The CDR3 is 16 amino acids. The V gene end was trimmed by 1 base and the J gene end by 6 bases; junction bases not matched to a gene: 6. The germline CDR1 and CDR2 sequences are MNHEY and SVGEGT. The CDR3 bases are TGTGCCAGCAGTTACTACGGACAGGGGGTAGGCAATGAGCAGTTCTTC. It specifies CASSYYGQGVGNEQFF.

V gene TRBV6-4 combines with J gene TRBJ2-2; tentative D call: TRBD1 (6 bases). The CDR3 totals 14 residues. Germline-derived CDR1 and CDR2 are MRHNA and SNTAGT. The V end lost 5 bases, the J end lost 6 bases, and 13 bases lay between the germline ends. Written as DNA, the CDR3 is TGTGCCAGCAGTAGGACCGACAGGCCCGGGGAGCTGTTTTTT. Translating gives CASSRTDRPGELFF.

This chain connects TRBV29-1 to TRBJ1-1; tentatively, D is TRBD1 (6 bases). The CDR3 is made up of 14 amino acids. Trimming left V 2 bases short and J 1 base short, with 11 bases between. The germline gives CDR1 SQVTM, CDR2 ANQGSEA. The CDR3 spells CSVESYRENTEAFF. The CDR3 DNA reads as TGCAGCGTTGAAAGCTACAGGGAGAACACTGAAGCTTTCTTT.

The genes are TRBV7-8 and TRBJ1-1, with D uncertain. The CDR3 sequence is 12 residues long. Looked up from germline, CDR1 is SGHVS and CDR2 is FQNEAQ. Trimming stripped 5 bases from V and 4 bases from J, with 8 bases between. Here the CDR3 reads CASSPTSTEAFF. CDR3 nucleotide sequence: TGTGCCAGCAGCCCCACGAGCACTGAAGCTTTCTTT.

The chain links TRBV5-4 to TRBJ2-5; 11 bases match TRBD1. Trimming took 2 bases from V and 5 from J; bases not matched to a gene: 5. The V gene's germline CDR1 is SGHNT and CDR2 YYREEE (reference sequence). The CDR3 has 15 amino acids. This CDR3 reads CASSFPGQGDETQYF. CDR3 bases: TGTGCCAGCAGCTTCCCGGGACAGGGGGATGAGACCCAGTACTTC.

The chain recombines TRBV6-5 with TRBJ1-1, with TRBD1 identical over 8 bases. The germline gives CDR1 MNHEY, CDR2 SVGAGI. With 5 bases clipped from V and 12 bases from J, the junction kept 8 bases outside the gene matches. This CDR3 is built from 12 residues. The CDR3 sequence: CASSRTDRGTFF. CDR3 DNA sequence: TGTGCCAGCAGTCGTACCGACAGGGGAACTTTCTTT.

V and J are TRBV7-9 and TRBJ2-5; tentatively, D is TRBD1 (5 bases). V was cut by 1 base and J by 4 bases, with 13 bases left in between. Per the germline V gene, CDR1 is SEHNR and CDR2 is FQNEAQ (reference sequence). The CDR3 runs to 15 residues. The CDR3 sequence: CASSLVGLGVETQYF. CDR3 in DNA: TGTGCCAGCAGCTTAGTGGGCCTAGGGGTAGAGACCCAGTACTTC.

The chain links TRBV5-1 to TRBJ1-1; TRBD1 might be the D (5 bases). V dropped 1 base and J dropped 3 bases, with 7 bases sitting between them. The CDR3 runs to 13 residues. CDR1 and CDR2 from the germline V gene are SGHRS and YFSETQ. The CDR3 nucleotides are TGCGCCAGCAGCTTGATGACAGACACTGAAGCTTTCTTT. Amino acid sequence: CASSLMTDTEAFF.

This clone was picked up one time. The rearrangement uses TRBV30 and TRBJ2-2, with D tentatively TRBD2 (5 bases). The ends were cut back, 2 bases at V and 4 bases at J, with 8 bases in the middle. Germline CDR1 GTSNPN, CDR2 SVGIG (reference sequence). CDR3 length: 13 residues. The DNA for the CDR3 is TGTGCCTGGAGTTCGGGGAGCACCGGGGAGCTGTTTTTT. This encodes CAWSSGSTGELFF.

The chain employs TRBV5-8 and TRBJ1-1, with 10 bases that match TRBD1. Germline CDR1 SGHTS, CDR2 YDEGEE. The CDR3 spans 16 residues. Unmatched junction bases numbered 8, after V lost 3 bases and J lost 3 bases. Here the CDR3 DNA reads TGTGCCAGCAGCTCGGGACAGGGGTACGGGGACACTGAAGCTTTCTTT. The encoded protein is CASSSGQGYGDTEAFF.

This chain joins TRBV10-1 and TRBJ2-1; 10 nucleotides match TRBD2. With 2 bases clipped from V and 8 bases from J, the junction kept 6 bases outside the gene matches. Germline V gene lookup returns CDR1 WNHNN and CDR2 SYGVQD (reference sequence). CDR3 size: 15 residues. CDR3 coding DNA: TGCGCCAGCAGTGAGAAGTCTAGCGGGGGCCATGAGCAGTTCTTC. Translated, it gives CASSEKSSGGHEQFF.

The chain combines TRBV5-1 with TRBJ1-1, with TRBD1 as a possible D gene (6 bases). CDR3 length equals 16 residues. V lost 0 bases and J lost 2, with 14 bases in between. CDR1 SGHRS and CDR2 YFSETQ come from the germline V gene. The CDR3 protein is CASSLASPDSNTEAFF. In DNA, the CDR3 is TGCGCCAGCAGCTTGGCCTCCCCGGACAGCAACACTGAAGCTTTCTTT.

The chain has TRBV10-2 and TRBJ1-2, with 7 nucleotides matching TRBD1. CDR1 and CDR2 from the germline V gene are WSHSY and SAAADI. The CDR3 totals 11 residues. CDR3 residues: CATGADYGYTF. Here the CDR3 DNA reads TGCGCAACAGGGGCCGACTATGGCTACACCTTC.

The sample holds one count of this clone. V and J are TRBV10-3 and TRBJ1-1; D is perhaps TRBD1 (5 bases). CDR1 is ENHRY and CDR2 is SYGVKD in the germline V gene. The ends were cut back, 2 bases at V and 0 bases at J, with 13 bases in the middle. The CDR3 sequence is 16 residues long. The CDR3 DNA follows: TGTGCCATCAGTGAGAAGCAGGGTTGGGTGAACACTGAAGCTTTCTTT. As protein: CAISEKQGWVNTEAFF.

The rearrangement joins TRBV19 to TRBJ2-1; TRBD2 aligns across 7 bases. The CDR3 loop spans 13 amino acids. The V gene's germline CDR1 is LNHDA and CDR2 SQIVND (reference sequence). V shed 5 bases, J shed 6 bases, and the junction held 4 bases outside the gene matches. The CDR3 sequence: CASSSPGGNEQFF. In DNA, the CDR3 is TGTGCCAGTAGTTCCCCGGGGGGCAATGAGCAGTTCTTC.

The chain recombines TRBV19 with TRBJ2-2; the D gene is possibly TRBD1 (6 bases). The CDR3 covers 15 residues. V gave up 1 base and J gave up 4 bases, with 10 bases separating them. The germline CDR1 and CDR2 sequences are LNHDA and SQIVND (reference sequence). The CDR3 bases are TGTGCCAGTAGTATAGGCCCAGGGGTCACCGGGGAGCTGTTTTTT. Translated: CASSIGPGVTGELFF. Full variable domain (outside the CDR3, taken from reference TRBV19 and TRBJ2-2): DGGITQSPKYLFRKEGQNVTLSCEQNLNHDAMYWYRQDPGQGLRLIYYSQIVNDFQKGDIAEGYSVSREKKESFPLTVTSAQKNPTAFYLCASSIGPGVTGELFFGEGSRLTVL.

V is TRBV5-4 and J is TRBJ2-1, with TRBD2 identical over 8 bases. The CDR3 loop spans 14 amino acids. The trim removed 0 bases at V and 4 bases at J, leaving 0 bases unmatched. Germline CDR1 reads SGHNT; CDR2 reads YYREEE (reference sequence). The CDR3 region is CASSLGGGYNEQFF. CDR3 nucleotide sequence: TGTGCCAGCAGCTTGGGCGGGGGGTACAATGAGCAGTTCTTC.

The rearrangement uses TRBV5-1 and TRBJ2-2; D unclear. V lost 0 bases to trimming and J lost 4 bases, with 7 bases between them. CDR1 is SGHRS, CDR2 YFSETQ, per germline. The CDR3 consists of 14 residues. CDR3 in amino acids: CASSLGFGTGELFF. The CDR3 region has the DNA TGCGCCAGCAGCTTGGGGTTCGGCACCGGGGAGCTGTTTTTT. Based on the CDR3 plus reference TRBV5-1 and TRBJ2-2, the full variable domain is KAGVTQTPRYLIKTRGQQVTLSCSPISGHRSVSWYQQTPGQGLQFLFEYFSETQRNKGNFPGRFSGRQFSNSRSEMNVSTLELGDSALYLCASSLGFGTGELFFGEGSRLTVL.